Each of the 24 T cell receptor beta chains below was sequenced from the same sample in a study of cytomegalovirus exposure and HLA in healthy donors. The primer mix had 60 Vbeta and 13 Jbeta primers. Libraries were prepared by immunoSEQ multiplex PCR; TCRdb keeps only in-frame clonotypes and omits some of them. The table shows 95,000 to 100,000 clones, with 65% to 85% occurring only once. Sequences were obtained from PBMCs. Receptors were obtained from a man in his forties or fifties in good health and CMV-seronegative.

The V gene is TRBV5-8, the J gene TRBJ1-1; D gene ambiguous. V lost 4 bases, J lost 0 bases, and 13 bases lay in between. The CDR3 length is 15 residues. CDR1 and CDR2 (germline): SGHTS, YDEGEE. CDR3 nucleotides: TGTGCCAGCAGCCCGGGGTGGGCTTTGAACACTGAAGCTTTCTTT. Protein: CASSPGWALNTEAFF.

The chain combines TRBV25-1 with TRBJ2-1, with 9 positions matching TRBD2. The J segment lost 4 bases and the V segment lost 0 bases, leaving 1 base of the junction unmatched. The CDR3 contains 15 residues. Looked up from germline, CDR1 is MGHDK and CDR2 is SYGVNS. CDR3 sequence reads: CASSEYLAGYNEQFF. CDR3 nucleotides: TGTGCCAGCAGTGAATATCTAGCGGGATACAATGAGCAGTTCTTC.

The chain joins TRBV6-5 to TRBJ2-7; TRBD2 agrees at 9 bases. The V gene's germline CDR1 is MNHEY and CDR2 SVGAGI. The CDR3 runs 14 residues. Trimming cost V 3 bases and J 7 bases; bases outside gene matches: 7. CDR3 region: CASSYSGSSREQYF. As DNA, the CDR3 is TGTGCCAGCAGTTATAGCGGGAGTTCAAGGGAGCAGTACTTC.

In the case of this clone: The conserved phenylalanine or tryptophan normally closing the CDR3 is absent here, so this likely arose from a read error. The limits of the CDR3 on the DNA are not certain, so only TCRdb's listed CDR3 is given. This chain connects TRBV29-1 to TRBJ1-2; the tabulated D call, TRBD1, remains unverified against the DNA. Termini included, the CDR3 measures 11 amino acids. In germline, CDR1 is SQVTM, CDR2 ANQGSEA. Here the CDR3 reads CSVEDSRQGFG.

J is TRBJ1-1 and V is TRBV7-3; D not certain. V gave up 1 base and J gave up 0 bases, with 12 bases separating them. The CDR3 has 16 residues. Germline lookup yields CDR1 SGHTA and CDR2 FQGTGA. CDR3 region: CASSLNPPTVNTEAFF. In nucleotides, the CDR3 is TGTGCCAGCAGCTTAAACCCTCCCACAGTGAACACTGAAGCTTTCTTT.

Only one count was recorded for this clone. CDR3 sequence: CASSGGVDTGELFF. The CDR3 DNA reads TGTGCCAGCAGCGGAGGGGTTGACACCGGGGAGCTGTTTTTT. This chain links TRBV11-2 with TRBJ2-2, with D perhaps TRBD2 (6 bases). Germline V gene data show CDR1 as SGHAT and CDR2 as FQNNGV. The CDR3 is made up of 14 amino acids. V dropped 5 bases and J dropped 3 bases, with 10 bases sitting between them. The complete variable domain, with remaining parts taken from reference TRBV11-2 and TRBJ2-2, reads EAGVAQSPRYKIIEKRQSVAFWCNPISGHATLYWYQQILGQGPKLLIQFQNNGVVDDSQLPKDRFSAERLKGVDSTLKIQPAKLEDSAVYLCASSGGVDTGELFFGEGSRLTVL.

In this sample, this clone turned up a few times. V usage is TRBV4-2 and J usage is TRBJ1-5; 7 bases align to TRBD1. The germline V gene has CDR1 LGHNA and CDR2 YNFKEQ. This CDR3 is built from 16 residues. The ends lost 0 bases at V and 1 base at J; junction bases unmatched: 3. This chain's CDR3 is CASSQEVTGSNQPQHF. Written as DNA, the CDR3 is TGTGCCAGCAGCCAAGAGGTGACAGGGAGCAATCAGCCCCAGCATTTT.

V and J are TRBV6-6 and TRBJ2-2, with D possibly being TRBD2 (5 bases). Germline V gene data show CDR1 as MNHNY and CDR2 as SVGAGI (reference sequence). With 5 bases removed from V and 5 bases from J, the gap between germline ends came to 15 bases. This CDR3 is 15 amino acids long. CDR3 in DNA: TGTGCCAGCAGTCCCACTCGCGGGCATACCGGGGAGCTGTTTTTT. Protein sequence: CASSPTRGHTGELFF.

This chain connects TRBV15 to TRBJ1-4; TRBD1 matches at 7 bases. The V and J ends lost 3 bases and 0 bases, in that order; junction bases with no gene match: 1. Germline values: CDR1 LNHNV, CDR2 YYDKDF (reference sequence). The CDR3 contains 15 residues. CDR3 nucleotide sequence: TGTGCCACCAGCAGGGACAGGTCAACTAATGAAAAACTGTTTTTT. Protein sequence: CATSRDRSTNEKLFF.

This clone has a single count. The V gene is TRBV2, the J gene TRBJ2-5, with 8 bases fitting TRBD1. J gave up 6 bases and V 2 bases, and 8 bases lay outside the gene matches. The CDR3 loop spans 15 amino acids. The germline gives CDR1 SNHLY, CDR2 FYNNEI. CDR3 region: CASSELQTGAKTQYF. In DNA, the CDR3 is TGTGCCAGCAGTGAACTGCAGACAGGGGCTAAGACCCAGTACTTC.

The chain recombines TRBV13 with TRBJ2-2; tentatively, D is TRBD2 (5 bases). The CDR3 has 15 amino acids. V shed 2 bases and J shed 1 base, with 8 bases lying between them. The V gene's germline CDR1 is PRHDT and CDR2 FYEKMQ (reference sequence). CDR3 sequence reads: CASSLWTGNTGELFF. CDR3 sequence (DNA): TGTGCCAGCAGCTTATGGACTGGGAACACCGGGGAGCTGTTTTTT.

The chain recombines TRBV28 with TRBJ1-3; D is ambiguous. CDR3 size: 12 residues. Germline V gene sequence: CDR1 MDHEN, CDR2 SYDVKM. Trimming took off 6 bases at V and 4 bases at J, with 7 bases between the two ends. The CDR3 sequence: CASRKQGNTIYF. CDR3 DNA sequence: TGTGCCAGCAGAAAACAGGGAAACACCATATATTTT.

The rearrangement joins TRBV7-9 to TRBJ2-2; no firm D call. With 5 bases removed from V and 1 base from J, the gap between germline ends came to 8 bases. CDR3 length equals 14 residues. Germline V gives CDR1 SEHNR, CDR2 FQNEAQ (reference sequence). The CDR3 region is CASSLERNTGELFF. The CDR3 DNA follows: TGTGCCAGCAGCCTCGAGCGGAACACCGGGGAGCTGTTTTTT.

J is TRBJ2-7 and V is TRBV7-9, with D possibly TRBD1 on 6 matching bases. V was trimmed by 4 bases and J by 2 bases, leaving 9 bases between them. Germline V gene lookup returns CDR1 SEHNR and CDR2 FQNEAQ (reference sequence). This CDR3 is built from 13 residues. The CDR3 region has the DNA TGTGCCAGCAGCTCCCCAGGGGCCTACGAGCAGTACTTC. It codes for CASSSPGAYEQYF. Complete variable domain (other parts from reference TRBV7-9 and TRBJ2-7): DTGVSQNPRHKITKRGQNVTFRCDPISEHNRLYWYRQTLGQGPEFLTYFQNEAQLEKSRLLSDRFSAERPKGSFSTLEIQRTEQGDSAMYLCASSSPGAYEQYFGPGTRLTVT.

This clone came up a few times. The rearrangement uses TRBV15 and TRBJ2-6, with no clear D. Germline CDR1 and CDR2: LNHNV and YYDKDF (reference sequence). The length of the CDR3 is 16 residues. Trimming cost V 1 base and J 7 bases, with 14 bases left between them. CDR3 amino acids: CATSRARLVYANVLTF. The CDR3 nucleotides read TGTGCCACCAGCAGAGCGAGGCTGGTTTATGCCAACGTCCTGACTTTC.

This chain connects TRBV28 to TRBJ2-5, with TRBD2 identical over 9 bases. J was trimmed by 1 base and V by 5 bases; bases with no gene match: 8. The germline gives CDR1 MDHEN, CDR2 SYDVKM. CDR3 length: 16 amino acids. The CDR3 loop reads CASSRLAEAFQETQYF. The CDR3, as DNA: TGTGCCAGCAGTAGACTAGCGGAAGCTTTCCAAGAGACCCAGTACTTC.

The genes are TRBV7-3 and TRBJ1-2; D remains ambiguous. CDR1 and CDR2 (germline): SGHTA, FQGTGA. V was shortened by 4 bases and J by 5 bases, with 11 bases between the two germline ends. The CDR3 runs 13 residues. CDR3 in amino acids: CASSSRPGYGYTF. In nucleotides, the CDR3 is TGTGCCAGCAGCTCTCGACCGGGATATGGCTACACCTTC.

The chain joins TRBV19 to TRBJ1-2, with D maybe TRBD1 (6 bases). Germline assignment: CDR1 LNHDA and CDR2 SQIVND (reference sequence). Between the trimmed V and J ends, which lost 3 bases and 2 bases, there was a span of 10 bases. CDR3 length: 14 amino acids. CDR3 amino acids: CASSIPGGNYGYTF. The DNA for the CDR3 is TGTGCCAGTAGTATCCCGGGGGGCAACTATGGCTACACCTTC.

V gene TRBV5-1 combines with J gene TRBJ1-1, with D possibly matching TRBD1 (5 bases). CDR3 size: 14 residues. The germline V and J ends were trimmed by 1 base and 3 bases, with 10 bases remaining between them. Germline CDR1 is SGHRS and CDR2 is YFSETQ. This CDR3 reads CASSLYIRDTEAFF. Written as DNA, the CDR3 is TGCGCCAGCAGCTTGTATATCAGGGACACTGAAGCTTTCTTT. The entire variable domain, with the rest obtained from reference TRBV5-1 and TRBJ1-1, is as follows: KAGVTQTPRYLIKTRGQQVTLSCSPISGHRSVSWYQQTPGQGLQFLFEYFSETQRNKGNFPGRFSGRQFSNSRSEMNVSTLELGDSALYLCASSLYIRDTEAFFGQGTRLTVV.

The V gene is TRBV28, the J gene TRBJ2-5; 9 nucleotides align to TRBD1. CDR1 MDHEN and CDR2 SYDVKM come from the germline V gene. J lost 5 bases, V lost 5 bases, and 9 bases had no gene match. CDR3 length: 15 amino acids. The CDR3 here is CASSLLWTGVETQYF. The CDR3 bases are TGTGCCAGCAGTCTACTCTGGACAGGGGTCGAGACCCAGTACTTC.

The chain recombines TRBV10-1 with TRBJ2-4; perhaps TRBD1 as D (6 bases). The CDR3 sequence is 13 residues long. Trimming removed 2 bases from V and 8 bases from J, with 10 bases in between. The germline gives CDR1 WNHNN, CDR2 SYGVQD (reference sequence). This CDR3 is CASSEQGLDIQYF. The DNA of the CDR3 is TGCGCCAGCAGTGAGCAGGGGCTAGACATTCAGTACTTC.

This chain joins TRBV27 and TRBJ2-2, with 7 bases matching TRBD1. Germline V gene sequence: CDR1 MNHEY, CDR2 SMNVEV (reference sequence). J gave up 3 bases and V 2 bases, and 3 bases lay outside the gene matches. The CDR3 contains 15 residues. DNA of the CDR3: TGTGCCAGCAGTTTACAGGGGGTGGACACCGGGGAGCTGTTTTTT. Its translation is CASSLQGVDTGELFF.

This rearrangement joins TRBV19 to TRBJ2-5; D is perhaps TRBD2 (6 bases). This CDR3 comprises 13 residues. Trimming shortened V by 6 bases and J by 4 bases, and 12 bases separated the two germline ends. Germline lookup yields CDR1 LNHDA and CDR2 SQIVND (reference sequence). The CDR3 nucleotides are TGTGCCAGTAGCGAGACTAGGGGAGAGACCCAGTACTTC. This sequence encodes CASSETRGETQYF. Combining the CDR3 with reference TRBV19 and TRBJ2-5 gives the whole variable domain DGGITQSPKYLFRKEGQNVTLSCEQNLNHDAMYWYRQDPGQGLRLIYYSQIVNDFQKGDIAEGYSVSREKKESFPLTVTSAQKNPTAFYLCASSETRGETQYFGPGTRLLVL.

The chain combines TRBV5-1 with TRBJ2-1, with 10 positions matching TRBD2. The CDR3 length is 17 residues. The germline V gene encodes CDR1 SGHRS and CDR2 YFSETQ. V lost 5 bases, J lost 8 bases, and 16 bases stayed unmatched. CDR3 region: CASRGGTSASPFDEQFF. The DNA of the CDR3 is TGCGCCAGCAGGGGGGGGACTAGCGCCTCGCCTTTCGATGAGCAGTTCTTC.